Listed below are T cell receptor beta chains from one sample, sequenced in a study of CD8+CD57+ T cells in acquired aplastic anemia. TCRdb called the reads again in MiXCR, with one record for every CDR3 protein. In the table there are 450,000 to 600,000 distinct CDR3 sequences, around 30% of which are singletons. The sequenced sample was sorted CD4+, CD8+, or CD8+CD57+ T cells (not recorded which) from PBMCs. The receptors here all came from a human donor with aplastic anemia. Both conserved end residues are part of each CDR3. D genes are given only for firm matches. The size entry is marked missing in some rows and otherwise reads once, few, many or a size class.

D gene: NA
V gene: TRBV10-3
J gene: TRBJ2-7
clone size: many
CDR3 DNA: TGTGCCATCAGTGACATGGGGGCTACCTCCTACGAGCAGTACTTC
CDR3 protein: CAISDMGATSYEQYF

D gene: NA
V gene: TRBV9
J gene: TRBJ1-6
clone size: many
CDR3 DNA: TGTGCCAGCAGGGAAAGGACGGACGGGGCACCCCTCCACTTT
CDR3 protein: CASRERTDGAPLHF

D gene: NA
V gene: TRBV7-6
J gene: TRBJ2-1
clone size: few
CDR3 DNA: TGTGCCAGCAGCTTAGCGTTGATCGGGGCATGGAACAATGAGCAGTTCTTC
CDR3 protein: CASSLALIGAWNNEQFF

D gene: TRBD1
V gene: TRBV2
J gene: TRBJ2-7
clone size: few
CDR3 DNA: TGTGCCAGCAGTCCACTCCACAGGGGTACGGACGAGCAGTACTTC
CDR3 protein: CASSPLHRGTDEQYF

D gene: TRBD2
V gene: TRBV4-3
J gene: TRBJ2-2
clone size: NA
CDR3 DNA: TGCGCCAGCAGCCAAGCTAGCGGGGGGGCCGTCGGGGAGCTGTTTTTT
CDR3 protein: CASSQASGGAVGELFF

D gene: NA
V gene: TRBV2
J gene: TRBJ2-5
clone size: many
CDR3 DNA: TGTGCCAGCAGTGAAGCAGTACGGGAGACCCAGTACTTC
CDR3 protein: CASSEAVRETQYF

D gene: NA
V gene: TRBV5-5
J gene: TRBJ1-1
clone size: few
CDR3 DNA: TGTGCCAGCAGCGGCTCCTCGAACACTGAAGCTTTCTTT
CDR3 protein: CASSGSSNTEAFF

D gene: NA
V gene: TRBV7-9
J gene: TRBJ1-2
clone size: NA
CDR3 DNA: TGTGCCAGCAGCTTAAGAGAGGTCTACACCTTC
CDR3 protein: CASSLREVYTF

D gene: NA
V gene: TRBV19
J gene: TRBJ1-2
clone size: NA
CDR3 DNA: TGTGCCAGTAGTATGGCACCTGCTCCGGGACGAGAGAACTATGGCTACACCTTC
CDR3 protein: CASSMAPAPGRENYGYTF

D gene: NA
V gene: TRBV2
J gene: TRBJ1-2
clone size: NA
CDR3 DNA: TGTGCCAGCAGTTTATCGAGGGATGGCTACACCTTC
CDR3 protein: CASSLSRDGYTF

D gene: TRBD1
V gene: TRBV2
J gene: TRBJ1-1
clone size: few
CDR3 DNA: TGTGCCAGCAGTTCACACGGGACAGGGAAAACTGAAGCTTTCTTT
CDR3 protein: CASSSHGTGKTEAFF

D gene: TRBD2
V gene: TRBV19
J gene: TRBJ2-2
clone size: many
CDR3 DNA: TGTGCCAGTAGTAAGCGGGGGTCGGACACCGGGGAGCTGTTTTTT
CDR3 protein: CASSKRGSDTGELFF

D gene: TRBD2
V gene: TRBV14
J gene: TRBJ2-5
clone size: few
CDR3 DNA: TGTGCCAGCAGCCAAGACCCACAGCGGGAGGACCAAGAGACCCAGTACTTC
CDR3 protein: CASSQDPQREDQETQYF

D gene: TRBD1
V gene: TRBV19
J gene: TRBJ1-1
clone size: NA
CDR3 DNA: TGTGCCAGTAGTCCCCGGGACAGGGTAGGTACTGAAGCTTTCTTT
CDR3 protein: CASSPRDRVGTEAFF

D gene: TRBD1
V gene: TRBV2
J gene: TRBJ1-6
clone size: NA
CDR3 DNA: TGTGCCAGCAGCAAGGACAGGGGCGTCCTCCACTTT
CDR3 protein: CASSKDRGVLHF

D gene: NA
V gene: TRBV7-2
J gene: TRBJ1-5
clone size: many
CDR3 DNA: TGTGCCAGCAGCTTTTCCCCAGATCAGCCCCAGCATTTT
CDR3 protein: CASSFSPDQPQHF

D gene: NA
V gene: TRBV12-3/TRBV12-4
J gene: TRBJ2-2
clone size: NA
CDR3 DNA: TGTGCCAGCAGCCCCTCCGGGATCGGCACCGGGGAGCTGTTTTTT
CDR3 protein: CASSPSGIGTGELFF

D gene: TRBD2
V gene: TRBV10-3
J gene: TRBJ2-1
clone size: NA
CDR3 DNA: TGTGCCAGCACAAGGGGGGGTCGGGGGGGCTCCTACAATGAGCAGTTCTTC
CDR3 protein: CASTRGGRGGSYNEQFF

D gene: NA
V gene: TRBV2
J gene: TRBJ2-3
clone size: many
CDR3 DNA: TGTGCCAGACGGGACCCGGGACGCGATACGCAGTATTTT
CDR3 protein: CARRDPGRDTQYF

D gene: NA
V gene: TRBV7-9
J gene: TRBJ2-1
clone size: NA
CDR3 DNA: TGTGCCAGCAGCCCGCGGCTCAATGAGCAGTTCTTC
CDR3 protein: CASSPRLNEQFF

D gene: NA
V gene: TRBV9
J gene: TRBJ2-3
clone size: NA
CDR3 DNA: TGTGCCAGCAGCGTAGTTAGCGGACGAGATACGCAGTATTTT
CDR3 protein: CASSVVSGRDTQYF

D gene: NA
V gene: TRBV2
J gene: TRBJ2-3
clone size: NA
CDR3 DNA: TGTGCCTCCTTACCTTGGCAAGGCACAGATACGCAGTATTTT
CDR3 protein: CASLPWQGTDTQYF

D gene: NA
V gene: TRBV2
J gene: TRBJ1-2
clone size: NA
CDR3 DNA: TGTGCCAGCAATCCAGAGGGGGGATGGAGAGGCGGCTACACCTTC
CDR3 protein: CASNPEGGWRGGYTF

D gene: TRBD2
V gene: TRBV29-1
J gene: TRBJ2-7
clone size: NA
CDR3 DNA: TGCAGCGTTGCAGCCGGGACTAAATACGAGCAGTACTTC
CDR3 protein: CSVAAGTKYEQYF

D gene: NA
V gene: TRBV20-1
J gene: TRBJ1-3
clone size: few
CDR3 DNA: TGCAGTGCTAGACAGGGAATTGGAAACACCATATATTTT
CDR3 protein: CSARQGIGNTIYF

D gene: NA
V gene: TRBV6-1
J gene: TRBJ2-1
clone size: NA
CDR3 DNA: TGTGCCAGCGGGGTTGTGGGCGGGGGCCAATTCTTC
CDR3 protein: CASGVVGGGQFF

D gene: TRBD2
V gene: TRBV19
J gene: TRBJ2-1
clone size: many
CDR3 DNA: TGTGCCAGTAGCGTGACTAGCGGGTATTACAATGAGCAGTTCTTC
CDR3 protein: CASSVTSGYYNEQFF

D gene: NA
V gene: TRBV28
J gene: TRBJ2-4
clone size: NA
CDR3 DNA: TGTGCCAGCAATCGTGGGGGTGGTGGCATTCAGTACTTC
CDR3 protein: CASNRGGGGIQYF

D gene: NA
V gene: TRBV12-3/TRBV12-4
J gene: TRBJ2-7
clone size: NA
CDR3 DNA: TGTGCCAGCAGCCCTAGAAACGGCCCACAGGGCGAGCAGTACTTC
CDR3 protein: CASSPRNGPQGEQYF

D gene: NA
V gene: TRBV29-1
J gene: TRBJ2-5
clone size: many
CDR3 DNA: TGCAGCGTTGTCGGTCAGCAAGAGACCCAGTACTTC
CDR3 protein: CSVVGQQETQYF

D gene: NA
V gene: TRBV19
J gene: TRBJ1-2
clone size: NA
CDR3 DNA: TGTGCCAGTAGTATAGATCACGGGACCTATGGCTACACCTTC
CDR3 protein: CASSIDHGTYGYTF

D gene: NA
V gene: TRBV15
J gene: TRBJ2-7
clone size: NA
CDR3 DNA: TGTGCCACCAGCAACGGGGGCAGCTCCTACGAGCAGTACTTC
CDR3 protein: CATSNGGSSYEQYF

D gene: NA
V gene: TRBV3-1
J gene: TRBJ1-6
clone size: NA
CDR3 DNA: TGTGCCAGCAGCCAAGAGGGAGGGGGGAGTAATTCACCCCTCCACTTT
CDR3 protein: CASSQEGGGSNSPLHF

D gene: NA
V gene: TRBV25-1
J gene: TRBJ2-7
clone size: many
CDR3 DNA: TGTGCCAGCAGTGAATGGGGCTTAAGCTCCTACGAGCAGTACTTC
CDR3 protein: CASSEWGLSSYEQYF

D gene: TRBD1
V gene: TRBV24-1
J gene: TRBJ1-2
clone size: NA
CDR3 DNA: TGTGCCACCAGTGCCGTGACAGGGGAGTCCTCAGGGCTTGGCTACACCTTC
CDR3 protein: CATSAVTGESSGLGYTF